The T cell receptor beta chain described here comes from a study of blood T cell repertoires in COVID-19. Background on the study: Some COVID-19 samples were acute and others convalescent; all came from the United States, Italy and Spain. The analysed material was cDNA or gDNA that came from T cells, B-cell-depleted T cells, or PBMCs.

The authors' processing: Amplification with reference gene primers provided the estimates of nucleated cell counts. Assay used: immunoSEQ multiplex PCR; TCRdb lists only in-frame clones, some missing. From that table come the V and J calls and clone size; the DNA was used to work out D and trimming. The sample carries about 95,000 clones, approximately 91% recorded once. CDR1 and CDR2 from the germline V gene are SGHRS and YFSETQ. The length of the CDR3 is 19 residues. V was pared by 4 bases and J by 2 bases, with 10 bases of the junction left unmatched. The table lists this clone with a few counts. The specimen was peripheral blood. The sequence was collected from a woman aged 70-85 years with acute or convalescent COVID-19. The rearrangement links TRBV5-1 to TRBJ2-6, with TRBD2 matching 12 bases. CDR3 protein: CASSPQVLAGGAGANVLTF. The CDR3 region has the DNA TGCGCCAGCAGCCCGCAGGTACTAGCGGGGGGCGCTGGGGCCAACGTCCTGACTTTC.